These T cell receptor beta chains were read from a single sample in a study of blood T cell repertoires in COVID-19. Measured with immunoSEQ multiplex PCR; TCRdb has only the in-frame clones, and not every one. The table lists 110,000 to 150,000 clones, roughly 84% of them singletons. The sequencing input was peripheral blood. The source is a man in his 60s with active or convalescent COVID-19. CDR3s include the opening cysteine and the closing phenylalanine or tryptophan. The D gene is left open where the match is weak. Clone size is not always given. Where it is, it says once, few, many or a class for expanded clones.

J | size | D | V | CDR3 | DNA
TRBJ1-6 | - | - | TRBV7-2 | CASSSRRENSPLHF | TGTGCCAGCAGCTCCAGACGGGAAAATTCACCCCTCCACTTT
TRBJ1-6 | - | - | TRBV3-1/TRBV3-2 | CASSLKTGTGNNSPLHF | TGTGCCAGCAGCCTTAAGACCGGGACTGGAAATAATTCACCCCTCCACTTT
TRBJ1-2 | - | TRBD1 | TRBV11-2 | CASSSTGGWNGYTF | TGTGCCAGCAGCTCCACAGGGGGCTGGAATGGCTACACCTTC
TRBJ1-5 | few | - | TRBV24-1 | CATSPPGQPGPQHF | TGTGCCACCAGCCCTCCCGGACAGCCAGGGCCCCAGCATTTT
TRBJ2-5 | once | TRBD1 | TRBV7-2 | CASSRGRGRRETQYF | TGTGCCAGCAGCCGGGGCAGGGGGCGACGGGAGACCCAGTACTTC
TRBJ1-2 | many | - | TRBV9 | CASSVAGLGGYGYTF | TGTGCCAGCAGCGTAGCGGGACTAGGAGGCTATGGCTACACCTTC
TRBJ2-1 | - | - | TRBV18 | CASSPTGTSRNEQFF | TGTGCCAGCTCACCCACCGGAACTAGCCGCAATGAGCAGTTCTTC
TRBJ1-4 | once | - | TRBV27 | CASSLNGNEKLFF | TGTGCCAGCAGTTTAAACGGGAATGAAAAACTGTTTTTT
TRBJ1-1 | - | - | TRBV5-1 | CASSLETGTEAFF | TGCGCCAGCAGCCTGGAAACGGGGACTGAAGCTTTCTTT
TRBJ1-1 | - | TRBD1 | TRBV10-1 | CASSERQGWGGEAFF | TGCGCCAGCAGTGAGCGACAGGGATGGGGTGGTGAAGCTTTCTTT
TRBJ1-5 | few | - | TRBV30 | CAWSVTGVGQPQHF | TGTGCCTGGAGTGTAACCGGCGTCGGGCAGCCCCAGCATTTT
TRBJ2-1 | - | TRBD1 | TRBV5-8 | CASSHRGQALGEQFF | TGTGCCAGCAGCCATAGGGGACAGGCCCTCGGGGAGCAGTTCTTC
TRBJ1-6 | - | - | TRBV7-2 | CASSLVYRDSPLHF | TGTGCCAGCAGCTTAGTTTACCGGGATTCACCCCTCCACTTT
TRBJ2-2 | - | TRBD1 | TRBV30 | CAWIPRDRGPTGELFF | TGTGCCTGGATACCCCGGGACAGGGGCCCGACCGGGGAGCTGTTTTTT
TRBJ1-1 | few | - | TRBV19 | CASSMWAQGTEAFF | TGTGCCAGTAGTATGTGGGCCCAGGGAACTGAAGCTTTCTTT
TRBJ2-3 | - | TRBD2 | TRBV24-1 | CATSPTAEAGGGTDTQYF | TGTGCCACCAGTCCCACCGCTGAAGCGGGAGGGGGAACAGATACGCAGTATTTT
TRBJ2-1 | - | TRBD2 | TRBV11-3 | CASSRSGGSGNDEQFF | TGTGCCAGCAGCCGCTCGGGGGGTAGCGGGAACGATGAGCAGTTCTTC
TRBJ1-2 | - | - | TRBV2 | CASRPTALYGYTF | TGTGCCAGCAGACCGACAGCCCTCTATGGCTACACCTTC
TRBJ1-2 | - | - | TRBV2 | CASSEGQGQWDGYTF | TGTGCCAGCAGTGAAGGGCAGGGGCAATGGGATGGCTACACCTTC
TRBJ2-1 | - | TRBD1 | TRBV5-1 | CASSSYGQGASNEQFF | TGCGCCAGCAGCTCGTACGGACAGGGGGCGTCTAATGAGCAGTTCTTC
TRBJ1-1 | few | TRBD1 | TRBV19 | CASSIRDRGTEAFF | TGTGCCAGTAGTATCCGGGACAGGGGCACTGAAGCTTTCTTT
TRBJ1-1 | - | - | TRBV29-1 | CSVATGLNTEAFF | TGCAGCGTTGCGACGGGATTGAACACTGAAGCTTTCTTT
TRBJ1-5 | - | TRBD1 | TRBV6-2/TRBV6-3 | CASSYSFGQGGNQPQHF | TGTGCCAGCAGTTACTCATTCGGACAGGGCGGCAATCAGCCCCAGCATTTT
TRBJ1-4 | - | - | TRBV11-2 | CASSFGSQNEKLFF | TGTGCCAGCAGCTTCGGGAGTCAGAATGAAAAACTGTTTTTT
TRBJ2-1 | once | TRBD1 | TRBV14 | CASSPLTGSAYNEQFF | TGTGCCAGCAGCCCTTTGACAGGGTCAGCCTACAATGAGCAGTTCTTC
TRBJ2-3 | - | TRBD2 | TRBV19 | CASSPSPTSGNTDTQYF | TGTGCCAGTAGTCCGTCCCCGACTAGCGGAAACACAGATACGCAGTATTTT
TRBJ1-5 | - | - | TRBV6-5 | CASKETANQPQHF | TGTGCCAGCAAAGAGACAGCTAATCAGCCCCAGCATTTT
TRBJ2-3 | - | TRBD1 | TRBV11-2 | CASSLGLYFGQGNADTQYF | TGTGCCAGCAGCTTAGGGTTATACTTTGGACAGGGGAACGCAGATACGCAGTATTTT
TRBJ2-3 | - | TRBD2 | TRBV24-1 | CATSYRGVAGVADTQYF | TGTGCCACCAGTTATAGAGGGGTAGCGGGAGTGGCAGATACGCAGTATTTT
TRBJ1-4 | - | - | TRBV30 | CAWSVPPQTPVLFF | TGTGCCTGGAGTGTACCCCCGCAGACACCGGTCCTGTTTTTT
TRBJ2-5 | - | - | TRBV20-1 | CSASKETQYF | TGCAGTGCTTCTAAAGAGACCCAGTACTTC
TRBJ2-7 | - | - | TRBV30 | CAWERQNSYEQYF | TGTGCCTGGGAAAGACAGAATTCCTACGAGCAGTACTTC
TRBJ2-7 | - | - | TRBV4-1 | CASSQGGGYYEQYF | TGCGCCAGCAGCCAAGGGGGCGGCTACTACGAGCAGTACTTC
TRBJ1-4 | - | - | TRBV27 | CASSLSLGANEKLFF | TGTGCCAGCAGTTTATCGCTGGGAGCTAATGAAAAACTGTTTTTT
TRBJ1-4 | - | TRBD1 | TRBV3-1/TRBV3-2 | CASSQPRTGVRVEKLFF | TGTGCCAGCAGCCAGCCTCGGACAGGGGTTCGTGTTGAAAAACTGTTTTTT
TRBJ2-3 | - | TRBD2 | TRBV27 | CASSRRLAGTDTQYF | TGTGCCAGCAGTCGCAGACTAGCGGGTACAGATACGCAGTATTTT
TRBJ2-5 | - | TRBD2 | TRBV7-2 | CATTSGAPPETQYF | TGTGCCACCACTAGCGGGGCACCCCCTGAGACCCAGTACTTC
TRBJ1-5 | - | TRBD1 | TRBV7-2 | CASSPRGFLGDRRRPQHF | TGTGCCAGCAGCCCTCGAGGTTTTTTAGGGGACAGGAGGCGGCCCCAGCATTTT
TRBJ1-3 | once | - | TRBV24-1 | CATSDWWTQALSGNTIYF | TGTGCCACCAGTGATTGGTGGACTCAGGCTTTAAGTGGAAACACCATATATTTT
TRBJ1-2 | - | - | TRBV28 | CASSRNVDYGYTF | TGTGCCAGCAGCAGAAACGTGGACTATGGCTACACCTTC
TRBJ2-2 | - | TRBD2 | TRBV5-1 | CASSKVGSGGLSTGELFF | TGCGCCAGCAGCAAGGTTGGTAGCGGGGGTCTCAGCACCGGGGAGCTGTTTTTT
TRBJ2-1 | - | - | TRBV13 | CASSQLAREQFF | TGTGCCAGCAGCCAACTAGCCCGTGAGCAGTTCTTC
TRBJ2-4 | - | TRBD1 | TRBV6-5 | CASRQDRGEDIQYF | TGTGCCAGCAGACAAGACAGGGGGGAAGACATTCAGTACTTC
TRBJ1-2 | - | TRBD1 | TRBV7-2 | CASSSLPPGQGLYGYTF | TGTGCCAGCAGCTCCTTACCGCCGGGACAGGGTTTGTATGGCTACACCTTC
TRBJ2-1 | - | TRBD2 | TRBV7-9 | CASSLREGSYNEQFF | TGTGCCAGCAGCTTAAGGGAGGGCTCCTACAATGAGCAGTTCTTC
TRBJ1-2 | - | - | TRBV19 | CAISVDRPPYGYTF | TGTGCCATTTCCGTGGACAGACCCCCCTATGGCTACACCTTC